Described below is a single T cell receptor (beta chain) sequence and its context. The record originates from a study of Ad26.COV2.S vaccination and SARS-CoV-2 variants. Clones were sequenced by immunoSEQ multiplex PCR, and TCRdb holds only the in-frame ones, with some missing. Counted here are around 450,000 clones, about nine tenths occurring once; the ten biggest clones make up around 1.8%. Specified treatment: some 20 received Ad26.COV2.S at low or high dose, single or two shots; about five received placebo; per-sample allocation not given. Each sample was drawn 63 days after the first injection (of vaccine or placebo). CDR1 and CDR2 (germline): SGHRS, YFSETQ. There are 14 residues in the CDR3. Trimming shortened V by 5 bases and J by 6 bases, and 17 bases separated the two germline ends.

Sequenced material: peripheral blood, taken in a trial of Ad26.COV2.S vaccine versus placebo. This TCR was recovered from a person between 18 and 59 years old who received the Ad26.COV2.S COVID-19 vaccine or a placebo. J is TRBJ1-2 and V is TRBV5-1; no reliable D call. The DNA of the CDR3 is TGCGCCAGCAGGCCCGTTCTTAGGGAGAATGGCTACACCTTC. Amino acids: CASRPVLRENGYTF.